Below are 26 T cell receptor beta chains sequenced from a single sample in a study of vaccination and CD4 T cells after COVID-19. No antigen has been identified for these receptors. Cultured CD4+ T cell DNA was sequenced using the Oncomine TCR Beta short-read assay. The genomic DNA was obtained from cultured CD4+ T cells by extraction with the QIAamp micro DNA kit. TCRdb reprocessed the PCR reads with MiXCR, giving one entry per CDR3 protein. The sample carries more than 10,000 distinct CDR3 sequences, about 28% recorded once. Treatment here: roughly 11-day PBMC culture with coronavirus spike peptide pools or control peptides (ViraFEST assay). An unexposed donor provided the CD4+ T cells, which were collected before the COVID-19 pandemic (2011-2018). The sequencing sample was made of CD4+ T cells from blood, cultured in vitro. These receptor sequences come from a human donor in good health.

The chain joins TRBV19 to TRBJ2-1; 8 positions agree with TRBD1. The CDR3 contains 15 residues. J lost 8 bases, V lost 3 bases, and 9 bases had no gene match. Germline assignment: CDR1 LNHDA and CDR2 SQIVND (reference sequence). The CDR3 DNA reads TGTGCCAGTAGTATCGGGACAGGCTCTGGGTATGAGCAGTTCTTC. Residues: CASSIGTGSGYEQFF. Full variable domain (outside the CDR3, taken from reference TRBV19 and TRBJ2-1): DGGITQSPKYLFRKEGQNVTLSCEQNLNHDAMYWYRQDPGQGLRLIYYSQIVNDFQKGDIAEGYSVSREKKESFPLTVTSAQKNPTAFYLCASSIGTGSGYEQFFGPGTRLTVL.

This clonotype was seen a handful of times. The gene calls are TRBV28 and TRBJ1-6; D is perhaps TRBD1 (6 bases). The CDR3 loop spans 15 amino acids. The germline V gene has CDR1 MDHEN and CDR2 SYDVKM. Trimming took off 9 bases at V and 7 bases at J, with 19 bases between the two ends. CDR3 bases: TGTGCCAGTAAAACAGGGACCCTCCCAAATTCACCCCTCCACTTT. Protein: CASKTGTLPNSPLHF.

The V gene is TRBV7-2, the J gene TRBJ2-1; 15 bases are shared with TRBD2. Trimming removed 5 bases from V and 4 bases from J; junction bases left unmatched: 9. Per germline, CDR1 SGHTA and CDR2 FQGNSA. This CDR3 region has 18 residues. As DNA, the CDR3 is TGTGCCAGCAGCCTCTTCGGACTAGCGGGAGGGGGATACAATGAGCAGTTCTTC. Residues: CASSLFGLAGGGYNEQFF.

This rearrangement joins TRBV7-2 to TRBJ2-7; 7 nucleotides match TRBD2. Looked up from germline, CDR1 is SGHTA and CDR2 is FQGNSA. With 11 bases clipped from V and 7 bases from J, the junction kept 17 bases outside the gene matches. This CDR3 is 14 amino acids long. This CDR3 reads CASSVGGGPGEQYF. DNA of the CDR3: TGTGCCTCCTCCGTGGGGGGAGGGCCGGGGGAGCAGTACTTC.

This clonotype appeared a few times. The chain employs TRBV4-1 and TRBJ2-1; the D gene is possibly TRBD1 (5 bases). The CDR3 is 17 amino acids. CDR1 and CDR2 from the germline V gene are MGHRA and YSYEKL. V lost 0 bases and J 4 bases, leaving 16 bases between the germline ends. The CDR3 reads CASSQEGLRRTYNEQFF. CDR3 bases: TGCGCCAGCAGCCAAGAGGGGCTAAGGCGGACGTACAATGAGCAGTTCTTC.

This clonotype was observed a few times. CDR3 bases: TGTGCCAGTAGTCCCCCCCCGGGCAGGGGCTCCTACAATGAGCAGTTCTTC. Its protein is CASSPPPGRGSYNEQFF. The chain combines TRBV19 with TRBJ2-1; the D gene is possibly TRBD1 (6 bases). Per germline, CDR1 LNHDA and CDR2 SQIVND (reference sequence). The CDR3 spans 17 residues. The ends were cut back, 5 bases at V and 0 bases at J, with 17 bases in the middle.

This clonotype was recorded a few times. The V and J genes are TRBV20-1 and TRBJ2-5; 7 bases are a match to TRBD2. Germline V gene lookup returns CDR1 DFQATT and CDR2 SNEGSKA (reference sequence). This CDR3 has 14 residues. Losses at the gene ends were 6 bases for V and 4 bases for J; bases not matched to a gene: 11. The CDR3 DNA sequence: TGCAGTGCGTGGGGAGGGGAGGGTGGAGAGACCCAGTACTTC. This codes for CSAWGGEGGETQYF.

J is TRBJ1-1 and V is TRBV6-2 or TRBV6-3; 9 bases line up with TRBD1. Germline CDR1 reads MNHEY; CDR2 reads SVGEGT. Trimming cost V 4 bases and J 4 bases; bases outside gene matches: 4. The CDR3 is made up of 14 amino acids. For the CDR3, the DNA is TGTGCCAGCAGTTCCCGACAGGGGGGCACTGAAGCTTTCTTT. Translated: CASSSRQGGTEAFF.

The chain uses TRBV20-1 and TRBJ1-3, with D unclear. V lost 4 bases to trimming and J lost 4 bases, with 8 bases between them. Germline-derived CDR1 and CDR2 are DFQATT and SNEGSKA (reference sequence). This CDR3 is 12 amino acids long. CDR3 bases: TGCAGTGCTACCCGTGGGGGAAACACCATATATTTT. This gives the protein CSATRGGNTIYF.

The rearrangement uses TRBV27 and TRBJ2-5; TRBD1 might be the D (6 bases). Trimming took off 5 bases at V and 4 bases at J, with 17 bases between the two ends. The CDR3 is made up of 15 amino acids. The V gene's germline CDR1 is MNHEY and CDR2 SMNVEV (reference sequence). The CDR3 loop is CASSQTNGTRETQYF. The DNA for the CDR3 is TGTGCCAGCAGTCAAACAAACGGGACAAGAGAGACCCAGTACTTC.

This clonotype was observed a handful of times. The V gene is TRBV4-1, the J gene TRBJ2-2; 8 bases line up with TRBD1. Germline trimming cut 3 bases from V and 4 bases from J; bases unmatched to any gene: 7. This CDR3 comprises 16 residues. Germline V CDR1 and CDR2: MGHRA, YSYEKL. The CDR3 nucleotides are TGCGCCAGCAGCCAGGACAGGGCCCAATCCACCGGGGAGCTGTTTTTT. It is translated as CASSQDRAQSTGELFF.

A few counts support this clonotype. This sequence joins TRBV6-1 and TRBJ2-3; D might be TRBD1 or TRBD2, each matching 5 bases. The CDR3 is 16 residues long. Germline CDR1 and CDR2: MNHNS and SASEGT. With 4 bases removed from V and 2 bases from J, the gap between germline ends came to 16 bases. In DNA, the CDR3 is TGTGCCAGCAGTGGCCGGGACCCAGGTTACACAGATACGCAGTATTTT. It codes for CASSGRDPGYTDTQYF.

The rearrangement uses TRBV20-1 and TRBJ1-6; 7 positions match TRBD1. The CDR3 has 14 residues. The junction had 0 bases not matched to a gene; V was cut back by 1 base and J by 3 bases. CDR1 and CDR2 from the germline V gene are DFQATT and SNEGSKA (reference sequence). The CDR3 DNA sequence: TGCAGTGCTAGAGCAGGGGGCTATAATTCACCCCTCCACTTT. Protein product: CSARAGGYNSPLHF.

This clonotype was counted a few times. This rearrangement joins TRBV6-1 to TRBJ1-1; perhaps TRBD1 as D (6 bases). This CDR3 is built from 16 residues. V was pared by 6 bases and J by 1 base, with 18 bases between. The germline CDR1 and CDR2 sequences are MNHNS and SASEGT. Here the CDR3 reads CASSDTGRGSNTEAFF. The DNA for the CDR3 is TGTGCCAGCAGCGACACAGGGCGGGGGTCGAACACTGAAGCTTTCTTT.

Judged by abundance, this clonotype is medium-sized. The V gene is TRBV20-1, the J gene TRBJ1-5, with 8 bases identical to TRBD1. The CDR3 spans 16 residues. Germline loops: CDR1 DFQATT, CDR2 SNEGSKA (reference sequence). V lost 0 bases to trimming and J lost 0 bases; unmatched junction nucleotides: 4. CDR3 region: CSARETGDFSNQPQHF. The CDR3 DNA reads as TGCAGTGCTAGAGAGACAGGGGACTTTAGCAATCAGCCCCAGCATTTT.

This clonotype came up a few times. The chain recombines TRBV5-1 with TRBJ2-1; D is unresolved. The J call is doubtful: the DNA matches TRBJ2-7 better. The CDR3 length is 15 residues. Germline loops: CDR1 SGHRS, CDR2 YFSETQ. The CDR3 DNA reads TGCGCCAGCAGCCGCGGTGGAACAGACCAATACGAGCAGTACTTC. It codes for CASSRGGTDQYEQYF.

The chain employs TRBV24-1 and TRBJ2-3; D is unclear. Per the germline V gene, CDR1 is KGHDR and CDR2 is SFDVKD. This CDR3 has 14 residues. V dropped 0 bases and J dropped 4 bases, with 7 bases sitting between them. CDR3: CATSDLPVPDTQYF. CDR3 bases: TGTGCCACCAGTGATTTGCCCGTGCCAGATACGCAGTATTTT.

This sequence joins TRBV7-2 and TRBJ2-1; 9 bases align to TRBD2. The CDR3 runs to 16 residues. Trimming at V came to 1 base and at J to 5 bases, leaving 6 bases not matched to a gene. Germline V gene sequence: CDR1 SGHTA, CDR2 FQGNSA. The DNA for the CDR3 is TGTGCCAGCAGCTTAGTTGCGGGAGGGCCACACAATGAGCAGTTCTTC. This sequence encodes CASSLVAGGPHNEQFF.

The chain uses TRBV4-1 and TRBJ1-5, with no clear D. The length of the CDR3 is 14 residues. V dropped 4 bases and J dropped 2 bases, with 9 bases sitting between them. The germline V gene has CDR1 MGHRA and CDR2 YSYEKL. The CDR3 loop reads CASSLQWGNQPQHF. CDR3 nucleotides: TGCGCCAGCAGCCTTCAGTGGGGCAATCAGCCCCAGCATTTT.

This clonotype has a single count. The J gene is TRBJ2-3, the V gene TRBV19; maybe TRBD2 (6 bases). CDR1 is LNHDA and CDR2 is SQIVND in the germline V gene (reference sequence). The CDR3 is made up of 15 amino acids. Trimming shortened V by 1 base and J by 2 bases, and 10 bases separated the two germline ends. Written as DNA, the CDR3 is TGTGCCAGTAGTATAGCGGGAGTGAACACAGATACGCAGTATTTT. Translating it yields CASSIAGVNTDTQYF.

Concerning this clonotype: The junction departs from the called germline gene at one end, perhaps through a read error. V gene TRBV6-1 combines with J gene TRBJ1-2; D is undetermined. Germline assignment: CDR1 MNHNS and CDR2 SASEGT. The CDR3 is made up of 15 amino acids. CDR3 residues: CTSSGASLTGYGYTF. For the CDR3, the DNA is TGTACCAGCAGTGGAGCAAGTCTTACGGGCTATGGCTACACCTTC.

CDR3 sequence (DNA): TGTGCCAGCGCGGACAGCCTTAACCAGCCCCAGCATTTT. Encoded protein: CASADSLNQPQHF. The V call is TRBV21-1, the J call TRBJ1-5; the D call in the table, TRBD1, was not verified against the DNA. TRBV21-1 is classified as a pseudogene. The CDR3 sequence is 13 residues long.

The chain has TRBV30 and TRBJ1-1; D is unclear. CDR1 and CDR2 from the germline V gene are GTSNPN and SVGIG (reference sequence). V was pared by 0 bases and J by 4 bases, with 9 bases between. The CDR3 is 13 amino acids. DNA for the CDR3: TGTGCCTGGAGTGTAAATCGCCGCACTGAAGCTTTCTTT. Protein: CAWSVNRRTEAFF. The whole variable domain, remainder taken from reference TRBV30 and TRBJ1-1, is SQTIHQWPATLVQPVGSPLSLECTVEGTSNPNLYWYRQAAGRGLQLLFYSVGIGQISSEVPQNLSASRPQDRQFILSSKKLLLSDSGFYLCAWSVNRRTEAFFGQGTRLTVV.

V usage is TRBV29-1 and J usage is TRBJ1-2, with D possibly matching TRBD1 (6 bases). Germline values: CDR1 SQVTM, CDR2 ANQGSEA. This CDR3 spans 13 amino acids. V was clipped by 4 bases and J by 1 base, with 10 bases between them. The CDR3 loop is CSVGGGGNYGYTF. CDR3 sequence (DNA): TGCAGCGTTGGCGGAGGGGGTAACTATGGCTACACCTTC.

Here the CDR3 DNA reads TGTGCCAGCAGACCAAGGACAGTCAGCTCCTACGAGCAGTACTTC. This translates into CASRPRTVSSYEQYF. The chain uses TRBV27 and TRBJ2-7; possible D gene TRBD1, 6 bases. V was cut by 6 bases and J by 0 bases, with 15 bases left in between. The CDR3 loop spans 15 amino acids. Germline loops: CDR1 MNHEY, CDR2 SMNVEV (reference sequence).

This clonotype was counted only a few times. The rearrangement links TRBV30 to TRBJ2-7; tentative D call: TRBD2 (7 bases). CDR3 length: 12 residues. Germline V gives CDR1 GTSNPN, CDR2 SVGIG (reference sequence). The V gene lost 8 bases and the J gene lost 3 bases, with 14 bases spanning the gap. The CDR3 nucleotides are TGTGCCCTTGGGGGAGGGGGCTACGAGCAGTACTTC. Amino acids: CALGGGGYEQYF.